This entry lists 9 T cell receptor beta chains sequenced from one sample in a study of blood T cell repertoires in COVID-19. Profiling relied on immunoSEQ multiplex PCR, and the TCRdb table lists in-frame clones only, not all of them. Altogether about 58,000 clones are present, 83% being singletons, with the ten largest covering roughly 10%. The sample comprised peripheral blood. Every receptor here comes from a man in his forties or fifties with COVID-19, enrolled during active disease.

A single count supports this clone. The V call is TRBV10-3, the J call TRBJ2-7; 10 positions match TRBD1. V gave up 6 bases and J gave up 6 bases; unmatched junction bases: 2. The CDR3 runs to 12 residues. The germline V gene encodes CDR1 ENHRY and CDR2 SYGVKD. The CDR3 protein is CAIRTGGGEQYF. CDR3 DNA: TGTGCCATCAGGACAGGGGGCGGCGAGCAGTACTTC.

The chain has TRBV4-1 and TRBJ2-7, with 12 positions matching TRBD1. The length of the CDR3 is 16 residues. Germline CDR1 MGHRA, CDR2 YSYEKL. V was pared by 1 base and J by 5 bases, with 6 bases of the junction left unmatched. The CDR3, as DNA: TGCGCCAGCAGCCAAGCAATAGGGGACAGGGGGCACGAGCAGTACTTC. As protein: CASSQAIGDRGHEQYF.

The CDR3 is CAWSPDRGYGYTF. The DNA for the CDR3 is TGTGCCTGGAGCCCCGACAGAGGCTATGGCTACACCTTC. The V call is TRBV30, the J call TRBJ1-2, with D possibly being TRBD1 (5 bases). This CDR3 contains 13 residues. Trimming cost V 3 bases and J 4 bases, with 12 bases left between them. CDR1 GTSNPN and CDR2 SVGIG come from the germline V gene (reference sequence).

V is TRBV5-1 and J is TRBJ1-1; perhaps TRBD1 as D (5 bases). The CDR3 runs 15 residues. The germline V gene has CDR1 SGHRS and CDR2 YFSETQ. Trimming removed 4 bases at V and 1 base at J, with 14 bases between. CDR3 sequence: CASSQVAGSNTEAFF. Here the CDR3 DNA reads TGCGCCAGCAGCCAGGTGGCAGGGTCGAACACTGAAGCTTTCTTT.

The genes are TRBV19 and TRBJ2-7; 7 nucleotides match TRBD1. In germline, CDR1 is LNHDA, CDR2 SQIVND (reference sequence). Unmatched junction bases numbered 2, after V lost 1 base and J lost 5 bases. The CDR3 totals 13 residues. The CDR3 protein is CASSIGDSDEQYF. In nucleotides, the CDR3 is TGTGCCAGTAGTATAGGGGACAGCGACGAGCAGTACTTC.

For the CDR3, the DNA is TGTGCCAGCAGCCAAGAGGGCCAGGGCCTGGTGCCCCAGCATTTT. It translates to CASSQEGQGLVPQHF. The rearrangement uses TRBV4-2 and TRBJ1-5; possibly TRBD1 for D (5 bases). Germline CDR1 LGHNA, CDR2 YNFKEQ. Trimming cost V 0 bases and J 9 bases, with 15 bases left between them. The CDR3 has 15 amino acids.

The rearrangement links TRBV6-2 or TRBV6-3 to TRBJ1-5; D is possibly TRBD1 (6 bases). Germline V gene sequence: CDR1 MNHEY, CDR2 SVGEGT. V lost 7 bases to trimming and J lost 5 bases, with 15 bases between them. The CDR3 is 14 amino acids. CDR3 sequence reads: CASTPQGWYQPQHF. In DNA form, the CDR3 reads TGTGCCAGCACCCCTCAGGGGTGGTATCAGCCCCAGCATTTT.

This clone was seen only once. This chain uses TRBV2 with TRBJ1-5; possibly TRBD1 for D (5 bases). V shed 3 bases and J shed 7 bases, with 13 bases lying between them. Germline V gene sequence: CDR1 SNHLY, CDR2 FYNNEI. This CDR3 is built from 14 residues. CDR3 region: CASSEGQGGQPQHF. Written as DNA, the CDR3 is TGTGCCAGCAGTGAGGGGCAGGGTGGACAGCCCCAGCATTTT.

The CDR3 region is CASSFGTGRGYTF. CDR3 DNA: TGTGCCAGCAGTTTCGGGACAGGGAGAGGCTACACCTTC. This sequence joins TRBV28 and TRBJ1-2; 9 nucleotides align to TRBD1. The V gene end was trimmed by 3 bases and the J gene end by 8 bases; junction bases not matched to a gene: 4. The germline CDR1 and CDR2 sequences are MDHEN and SYDVKM. This CDR3 has 13 residues.